A selection of T cell receptor beta chains follows, all from one sample in a study of shared T cell receptors in the human thymus. Method: immunoSEQ multiplex PCR; TCRdb's copy keeps in-frame clones and lacks some. The sample has about 730,000 clones, 80% to 90% seen once. This same sample was also taken into another study, of human thymus T cells.

Material for sequencing was thymocytes. These receptors were collected from a girl less than two years old with a congenital heart defect. Both conserved end residues are part of each CDR3. The order of the fields is V gene, D gene, J gene, clone size, CDR3 DNA, CDR3 protein. The D gene is left open where the match is weak. Some rows have no size entry. The others give once, few or many, or a class for an expanded clone.

TRBV10-3	TRBD1	TRBJ1-2	.	TGTGCCATCACCCGTAAGGGTTTCCCGGCGGGACAGTACTATGGCTACACCTTC	CAITRKGFPAGQYYGYTF
TRBV19	TRBD1	TRBJ1-6	.	TGTGCCAGTAATGCCGGAAGGACAGGGGCTAATTCCCCCCTCCACTTT	CASNAGRTGANSPLHF
TRBV14	.	TRBJ2-7	.	TGTGCCAGCAGCCCAGGGGCAGCGTCTTCCTACGAGCAGTACTTC	CASSPGAASSYEQYF
TRBV11-1	.	TRBJ1-1	once	TGTGCCAGCAGCTTAATTGGGCCAAACACTGAAGCTTTCTTT	CASSLIGPNTEAFF
TRBV25-1	.	TRBJ2-4	once	TGTGCCAGCAGTGAATCGGTCTTCAAAAACATTCAGTACTTC	CASSESVFKNIQYF
TRBV6-5	TRBD1	TRBJ2-5	.	TGTGCCAGCAGTTACTCACCGGGACAGAATCAAGAGACCCAGTACTTC	CASSYSPGQNQETQYF
TRBV9	TRBD1	TRBJ1-1	.	TGTGCCAGCAGCGTAGTCCAGGGGGACACTGAAGCTTTCTTT	CASSVVQGDTEAFF
TRBV6-1	TRBD1	TRBJ1-1	.	TGTGCCAGCAGAGACAGGGGGCGACAAGCTTTCTTT	CASRDRGRQAFF
TRBV28	.	TRBJ1-1	.	TGTGCCAGCGGTCAGCTCCCAACGGGGGAAGCTTTCTTT	CASGQLPTGEAFF
TRBV7-9	.	TRBJ1-2	.	TGTGCCAGCAACATCCGGGGGGCCGGGGGCTACACCTTC	CASNIRGAGGYTF
TRBV5-8	.	TRBJ1-3	once	TGTGCCAGCAGCTTATTCCTCCCGGGAAACACCATATATTTT	CASSLFLPGNTIYF
TRBV19	.	TRBJ1-2	.	TGTGCCAGTGTTCAGGTCGTCGAACACTCCTATGGCTACACCTTC	CASVQVVEHSYGYTF
TRBV7-2	TRBD1	TRBJ1-1	.	TGTGCCAGCAGCTTAGATACCCGGGCAGGGGGCACTGAAGCTTTCTTT	CASSLDTRAGGTEAFF
TRBV27	.	TRBJ1-2	.	TGTGCCAGCAGTTTATCACCACGACCCCTAGCTAACTATGGCTACACCTTC	CASSLSPRPLANYGYTF
TRBV7-9	.	TRBJ1-2	.	TGTGCCAGCAGCCAGGACAGCCTAATCTATGGCTACACCTTC	CASSQDSLIYGYTF
TRBV6-5	.	TRBJ2-1	.	TGTGCCAGCAGTTATACTAAGGAGTGGAGGGAGCAGTTCTTC	CASSYTKEWREQFF
TRBV6-5	TRBD2	TRBJ2-5	.	TGTGCCAGCAGTTACTCGCCTAGCGGACAAGAGACCCAGTACTTC	CASSYSPSGQETQYF
TRBV10-2	.	TRBJ1-1	.	TGCGCCAGCAGAAAGCCCGCCCCGGGGACTGAAGCTTTCTTT	CASRKPAPGTEAFF
TRBV2	TRBD1	TRBJ1-5	.	TGTGCCAGCAGTGACCCGGACAGGACCTATAGCAATCAGCCCCAGCATTTT	CASSDPDRTYSNQPQHF
TRBV29-1	TRBD1	TRBJ2-7	.	TGCAGCGTTGTCAGGGACAGGTCCTACGAGCAGTACTTC	CSVVRDRSYEQYF
TRBV4-1	TRBD1	TRBJ2-7	.	TGCGCCAGCAGCCAGAGTCTGAGGGGGACAGGGGGCCTGCTCAACGAGCAGTACTTC	CASSQSLRGTGGLLNEQYF
TRBV28	.	TRBJ2-2	.	TGTGCCAGCAGAATACAGACGACCACCGGGGAGCTGTTTTTT	CASRIQTTTGELFF
TRBV2	TRBD1	TRBJ2-7	.	TGTGCCAGCAGTTTACAGGGGTGGGTTAATTCCTACGAGCAGTACTTC	CASSLQGWVNSYEQYF
TRBV7-2	.	TRBJ2-5	once	TGTGCCAGCAGCTTAAGTGCCAAATTACTAGAGACCCAGTACTTC	CASSLSAKLLETQYF
TRBV9	.	TRBJ1-1	.	TGTGCCAGCAGCGTCCCTGAGTGGGGCGGCACTGAAGCTTTCTTT	CASSVPEWGGTEAFF
TRBV20-1	.	TRBJ2-1	.	TGCAGTGCTAGACTTAACAATGAGCAGTTCTTC	CSARLNNEQFF
TRBV5-1	.	TRBJ2-5	.	TGCGCCAGCAGAGAGCATGCCCCTGAAGAGACCCAGTACTTC	CASREHAPEETQYF
TRBV28	TRBD1	TRBJ2-7	.	TGTGCCAGCAGTCTAGACGACAGGGGCAACTACGAGCAGTACTTC	CASSLDDRGNYEQYF
TRBV30	.	TRBJ1-1	.	TGTGCCTGGAGTGTACAGAGGGTAGTAGAGGCGATCGGACCGAACACTGAAGCTTTCTTT	CAWSVQRVVEAIGPNTEAFF
TRBV28	TRBD1	TRBJ1-1	once	TGTGCCAGCAGTTCACTAAAAAACCCCCGGGACAGGGGGCTCGACACTGAAGCTTTCTTT	CASSSLKNPRDRGLDTEAFF
TRBV30	TRBD1	TRBJ2-5	.	TGTGCCTGGAGTGTACGACAGGGGGTTGCAGAGACCCAGTACTTC	CAWSVRQGVAETQYF
TRBV19	TRBD1	TRBJ2-7	.	TGTGCCAGTAGCGTCCGGGACAGGCACTACGAGCAGTACTTC	CASSVRDRHYEQYF
TRBV5-6	.	TRBJ2-7	.	TGTGCCAGCAGCTCCTCGGACAGGGTTGGGACTACCTACGAGCAGTACTTC	CASSSSDRVGTTYEQYF
TRBV5-5	.	TRBJ1-2	.	TGTGCCAGCAGCCCAGGGCTCTATGGCTACACCTTC	CASSPGLYGYTF
TRBV7-9	TRBD2	TRBJ2-5	.	TGTGCCAGCAGCTTAGCGCCGGGAGGGGAGGGGACCCAAGAGACCCAGTACTTC	CASSLAPGGEGTQETQYF
TRBV30	TRBD2	TRBJ2-7	.	TGTGCCTGGAGTATGGAGCGGGACGACGAGCAGTACTTC	CAWSMERDDEQYF
TRBV29-1	.	TRBJ1-1	.	TGCAGCGTTGATCAGAACACTGAAGCTTTCTTT	CSVDQNTEAFF
TRBV13	TRBD1	TRBJ1-2	.	TGTGCCAGCAGCCTACGACCCTCAGGGGGCGGTGGCTACACCTTC	CASSLRPSGGGGYTF
TRBV27	.	TRBJ1-2	.	TGTGCCAGCAGTTTATCCAAGGCGAGCGGTGGCTACACCTTC	CASSLSKASGGYTF
TRBV7-2	.	TRBJ2-7	.	TGTGCCAGCAGCTTTACGGGGGGCCCCTACGAGCAGTACTTC	CASSFTGGPYEQYF
TRBV30	.	TRBJ2-2	few	TGTGCCTGGAGCGCCGGGAGAGGGAACACCGGGGAGCTGTTTTTT	CAWSAGRGNTGELFF
TRBV11-2	TRBD1	TRBJ2-5	.	TGTGCCAGCAGCTTAGATAGGGACAGGGGGCCAGGGGAGACCCAGTACTTC	CASSLDRDRGPGETQYF
TRBV10-3	TRBD1	TRBJ1-2	.	TGTGCCATCAGGACCGGGACAGCCACCTCGGGTGGCTACACCTTC	CAIRTGTATSGGYTF
TRBV27	.	TRBJ1-5	.	TGTGCCAGCAGTCTCCTTAGCAATCAGCCCCAGCATTTT	CASSLLSNQPQHF
TRBV7-9	.	TRBJ1-1	.	TGTGCCAGCAGCTTATTGCCCGCACGGGTGGGTGAAGCTTTCTTT	CASSLLPARVGEAFF
TRBV5-1	.	TRBJ1-6	.	TGCGCCAGCAGCTTTGAGTCCTATAATTCACCCCTCCACTTT	CASSFESYNSPLHF
TRBV6-6	TRBD1	TRBJ2-1	.	TGTGCCAGCAGTACAGGGGGCTGGCAGTTCTTC	CASSTGGWQFF
TRBV6-1	.	TRBJ2-1	.	TGTGCCAGCAGTGAAACTAAGAGCTCCTACAATGAGCAGTTCTTC	CASSETKSSYNEQFF
TRBV20-1	.	TRBJ1-1	.	TGCAGTGCTAGACGGGACACTGAAGCTTTCTTT	CSARRDTEAFF
TRBV4-1	TRBD2	TRBJ2-5	.	TGCGCCAGCAGCCATCCTAGCGGGGGAGATAGCGAAGAGACCCAGTACTTC	CASSHPSGGDSEETQYF
TRBV11-2	.	TRBJ2-7	.	TGTGCCAGCAGCTTAGACCTCGACCTAATTAGACAGCTCCCAGAGGAGCAGTACTTC	CASSLDLDLIRQLPEEQYF
TRBV25-1	.	TRBJ2-7	.	TGTGCCAGCAGTCCTAAGACAACCCCAATACGGGAGCAGTACTTC	CASSPKTTPIREQYF
TRBV27	.	TRBJ2-1	.	TGTGTCAGCAGTAAGCAGGGATCCTACAATGAGCAGTTCTTC	CVSSKQGSYNEQFF
TRBV19	TRBD1	TRBJ2-2	.	TGTGCCAGTAGAGGGACAGGGTGGGCCGGGGAGCTGTTTTTT	CASRGTGWAGELFF
TRBV9	TRBD2	TRBJ2-1	few	TGTGCCAGCAGCCTGGGACTAGCGGGGGGGCCCCACAATGAGCAGTTCTTC	CASSLGLAGGPHNEQFF
TRBV27	TRBD1	TRBJ2-3	.	TGTGCCAGCAGTATCCGGACAGGGGGCACAGATACGCAGTATTTT	CASSIRTGGTDTQYF
TRBV9	.	TRBJ2-3	.	TGTGCCAGCAGCGTATTTGGTGTGTGGGGGGGGCCGCGCACAGATACGCAGTATTTT	CASSVFGVWGGPRTDTQYF
TRBV5-4	.	TRBJ1-1	.	TGTGCCAGCAGCTTGGACGGGAACCTCTTTATGAACACTGAAGCTTTCTTT	CASSLDGNLFMNTEAFF
TRBV9	.	TRBJ1-1	.	TGTGCCAGCAGCGTAGAGAGCGCGGTGGCCGCTAACACTGAAGCTTTCTTT	CASSVESAVAANTEAFF
TRBV5-6	TRBD1	TRBJ1-2	.	TGTGCCAGCAGCCCCGGGACAGTTTATGGCTACACCTTC	CASSPGTVYGYTF